This T cell receptor (beta chain) was sequenced for a study of T-cell reconstitution after alpha-beta-depleted transplantation in children. This clonotype was counted a few times. Its cognate antigen is unknown. Study observations and caveats: About two months after transplant, alpha-beta T cells reportedly came from several hundred expanded graft clones.

Molecular barcoding with unique molecular identifiers was used for the TCRbeta library. TCRdb called the PCR reads again in MiXCR, with one record for every CDR3 protein. Here the sample spans under 750,000 distinct CDR3 sequences, 20% to 25% being singletons. Germline-derived CDR1 and CDR2 are DFQATT and SNEGSKA (reference sequence). CDR3 length equals 15 residues. Deletions cut 0 bases from V and 5 bases from J, with 14 bases between. The clonotype originates from a boy less than two years old who had a stem cell transplant for acute myeloid leukemia, so the T cells may come from the graft donor. Sequencing was performed on PBMCs, mostly from graft donor cells, taken 360 days after TCRalphabeta/CD19-depleted stem cell transplant. The chain joins TRBV20-1 to TRBJ2-1, with a possible D match to TRBD2 (5 bases). CDR3 DNA: TGCAGTGCTAGAGATCTAGCCCCGGGTCACAATGAGCAGTTCTTC. Translated: CSARDLAPGHNEQFF.